This TCR beta chain was sequenced in a study of T cells after yellow fever vaccination. Findings and limits, study-wide: FACS-sorted repertoires could contain abundant clonotypes contaminating from the bulk population. Clones from primary vaccination mostly reappeared after the booster (roughly 95% CD4, approximately 86% CD8).

Trimming pared 5 bases from V and 7 bases from J, leaving 8 bases between. The CDR3 has 12 residues. Germline lookup yields CDR1 MNHEY and CDR2 SMNVEV (reference sequence). UMIs were added to TCR cDNA along with a universal primer site when it was made by 5'RACE template switching. TCRdb passed the 5' RACE reads through MiXCR, listing each CDR3 protein once. The sample holds about 170,000 distinct CDR3 sequences, approximately 11% seen once. Worth noting for this clonotype: What it binds is not known.

The chain joins TRBV27 to TRBJ2-2; the D is unclear. The sequenced sample was CD8+ T cells sorted from PBMCs, obtained 15 days after the yellow fever booster vaccination. The sequence was obtained from a young man who received the YFV17D yellow fever vaccine. The CDR3: CASSPAGGELFF. The CDR3 DNA reads as TGTGCCAGCAGTCCTGCAGGCGGGGAGCTGTTTTTT.